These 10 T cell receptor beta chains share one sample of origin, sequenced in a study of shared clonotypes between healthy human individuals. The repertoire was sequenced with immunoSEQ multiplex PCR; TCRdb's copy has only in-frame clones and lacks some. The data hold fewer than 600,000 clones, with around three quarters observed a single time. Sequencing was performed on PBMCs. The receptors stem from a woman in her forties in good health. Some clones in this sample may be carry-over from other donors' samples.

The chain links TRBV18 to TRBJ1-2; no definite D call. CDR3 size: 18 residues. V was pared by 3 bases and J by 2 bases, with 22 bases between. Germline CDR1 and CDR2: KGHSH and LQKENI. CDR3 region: CASSPAEGRPKSNYGYTF. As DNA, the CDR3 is TGTGCCAGCTCACCGGCCGAGGGTAGGCCGAAATCCAACTATGGCTACACCTTC.

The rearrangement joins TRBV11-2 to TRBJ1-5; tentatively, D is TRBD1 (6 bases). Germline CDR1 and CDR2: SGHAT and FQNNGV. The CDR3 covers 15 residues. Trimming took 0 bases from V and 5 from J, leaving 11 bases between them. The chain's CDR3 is CASSLDGDTYQPQHF. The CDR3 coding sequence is TGTGCCAGCAGCTTAGATGGGGACACTTATCAGCCCCAGCATTTT. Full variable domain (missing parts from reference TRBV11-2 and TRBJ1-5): EAGVAQSPRYKIIEKRQSVAFWCNPISGHATLYWYQQILGQGPKLLIQFQNNGVVDDSQLPKDRFSAERLKGVDSTLKIQPAKLEDSAVYLCASSLDGDTYQPQHFGDGTRLSIL.

Here the CDR3 reads CASSQDLGGEQFF. The CDR3 nucleotides are TGCGCCAGCAGCCAAGATTTGGGGGGTGAGCAGTTCTTC. This rearrangement joins TRBV4-1 to TRBJ2-1, with D perhaps matching TRBD2 (6 bases). CDR1 is MGHRA, CDR2 YSYEKL, per germline. Trimming stripped 0 bases from V and 9 bases from J, with 9 bases between. This CDR3 is built from 13 residues.

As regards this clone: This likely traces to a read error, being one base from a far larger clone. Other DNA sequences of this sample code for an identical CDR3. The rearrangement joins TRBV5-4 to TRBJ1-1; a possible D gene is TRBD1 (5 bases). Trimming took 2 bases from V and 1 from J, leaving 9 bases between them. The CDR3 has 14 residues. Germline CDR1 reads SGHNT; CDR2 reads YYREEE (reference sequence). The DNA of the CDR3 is TGTGCCAGCAGCTTCTCTACAGGGAACACTGAAGCTTTCTTT. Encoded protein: CASSFSTGNTEAFF.

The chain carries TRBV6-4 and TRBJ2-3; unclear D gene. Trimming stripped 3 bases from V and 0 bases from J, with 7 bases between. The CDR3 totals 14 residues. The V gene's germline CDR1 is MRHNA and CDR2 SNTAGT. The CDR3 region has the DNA TGTGCCAGCAGTGAGGGCGGAAGCACAGATACGCAGTATTTT. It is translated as CASSEGGSTDTQYF.

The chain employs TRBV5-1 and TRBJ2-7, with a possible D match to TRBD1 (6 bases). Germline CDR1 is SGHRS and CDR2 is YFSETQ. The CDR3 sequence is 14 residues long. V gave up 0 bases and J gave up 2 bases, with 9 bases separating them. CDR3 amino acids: CASSLAGDTYEQYF. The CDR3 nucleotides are TGCGCCAGCAGCTTGGCAGGGGACACCTACGAGCAGTACTTC.

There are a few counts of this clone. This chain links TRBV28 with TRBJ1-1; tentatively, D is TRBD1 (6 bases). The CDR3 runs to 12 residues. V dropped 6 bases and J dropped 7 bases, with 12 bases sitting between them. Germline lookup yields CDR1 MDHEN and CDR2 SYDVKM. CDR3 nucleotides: TGTGCCAGCAGGTCACAGGGTCGTGAAGCTTTCTTT. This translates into CASRSQGREAFF.

This CDR3 reads CASSWSGRGSGQFF. The CDR3 DNA is TGTGCCAGCAGCTGGAGCGGGAGAGGGTCCGGGCAGTTCTTC. The V and J genes are TRBV2 and TRBJ2-1, with 8 bases lining up with TRBD2. Germline V gene lookup returns CDR1 SNHLY and CDR2 FYNNEI. The junction had 13 bases not matched to a gene; V was cut back by 6 bases and J by 12 bases. The length of the CDR3 is 14 residues.

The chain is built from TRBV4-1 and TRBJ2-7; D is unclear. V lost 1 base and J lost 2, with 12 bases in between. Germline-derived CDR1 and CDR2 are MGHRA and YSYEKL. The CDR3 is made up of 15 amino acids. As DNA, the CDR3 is TGCGCCAGCAGCCAAGTGGACGTCGGACCCTACGAGCAGTACTTC. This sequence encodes CASSQVDVGPYEQYF.

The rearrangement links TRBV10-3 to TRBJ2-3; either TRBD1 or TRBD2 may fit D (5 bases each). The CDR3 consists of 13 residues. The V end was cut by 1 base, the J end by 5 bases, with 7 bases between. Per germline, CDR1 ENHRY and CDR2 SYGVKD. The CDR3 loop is CAISELGVDTQYF. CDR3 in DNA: TGTGCCATCAGTGAGTTGGGGGTAGATACGCAGTATTTT.